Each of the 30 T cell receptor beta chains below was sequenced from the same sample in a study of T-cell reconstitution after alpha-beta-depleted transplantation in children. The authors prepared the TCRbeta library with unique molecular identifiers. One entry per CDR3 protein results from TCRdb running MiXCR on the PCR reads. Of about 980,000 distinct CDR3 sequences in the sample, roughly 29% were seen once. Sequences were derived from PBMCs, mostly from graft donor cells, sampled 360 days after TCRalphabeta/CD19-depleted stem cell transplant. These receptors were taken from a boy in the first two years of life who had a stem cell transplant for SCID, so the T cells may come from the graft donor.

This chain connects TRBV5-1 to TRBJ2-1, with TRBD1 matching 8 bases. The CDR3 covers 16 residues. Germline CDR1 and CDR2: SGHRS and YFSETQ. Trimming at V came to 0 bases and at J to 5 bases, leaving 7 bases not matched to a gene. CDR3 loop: CASSLDRGSPHNEQFF. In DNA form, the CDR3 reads TGCGCCAGCAGCTTGGACAGGGGGTCCCCGCACAATGAGCAGTTCTTC.

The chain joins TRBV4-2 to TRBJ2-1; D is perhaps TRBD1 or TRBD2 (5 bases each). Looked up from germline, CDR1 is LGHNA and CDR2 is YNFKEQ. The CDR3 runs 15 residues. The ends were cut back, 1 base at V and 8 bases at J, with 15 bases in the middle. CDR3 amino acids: CASSQVAKGQDEQFF. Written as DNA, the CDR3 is TGTGCCAGCAGCCAAGTAGCGAAGGGGCAGGATGAGCAGTTCTTC.

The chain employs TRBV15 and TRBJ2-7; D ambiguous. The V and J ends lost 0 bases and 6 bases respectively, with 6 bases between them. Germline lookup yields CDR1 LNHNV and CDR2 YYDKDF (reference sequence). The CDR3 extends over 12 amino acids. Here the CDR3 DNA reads TGTGCCACCAGCAGAGATTGGTCCGAGCAGTACTTC. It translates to CATSRDWSEQYF.

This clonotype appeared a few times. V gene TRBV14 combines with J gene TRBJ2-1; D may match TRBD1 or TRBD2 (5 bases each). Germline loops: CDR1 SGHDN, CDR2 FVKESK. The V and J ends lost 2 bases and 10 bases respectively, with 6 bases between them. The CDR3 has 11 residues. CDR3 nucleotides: TGTGCCAGCAGCCAATGGGGGGAGCAGTTCTTC. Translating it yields CASSQWGEQFF.

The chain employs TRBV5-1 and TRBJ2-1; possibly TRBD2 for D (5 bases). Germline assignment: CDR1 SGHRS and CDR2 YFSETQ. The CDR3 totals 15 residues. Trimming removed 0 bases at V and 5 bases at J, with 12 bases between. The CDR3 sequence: CASSLGGQEDNEQFF. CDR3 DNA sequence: TGCGCCAGCAGCTTGGGTGGGCAGGAGGACAATGAGCAGTTCTTC.

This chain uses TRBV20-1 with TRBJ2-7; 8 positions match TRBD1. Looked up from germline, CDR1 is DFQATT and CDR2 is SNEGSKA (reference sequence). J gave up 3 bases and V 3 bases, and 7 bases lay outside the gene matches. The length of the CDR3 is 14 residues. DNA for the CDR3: TGCAGTGCTAGCTTACAGGGGGGTCTCTACGAGCAGTACTTC. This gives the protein CSASLQGGLYEQYF.

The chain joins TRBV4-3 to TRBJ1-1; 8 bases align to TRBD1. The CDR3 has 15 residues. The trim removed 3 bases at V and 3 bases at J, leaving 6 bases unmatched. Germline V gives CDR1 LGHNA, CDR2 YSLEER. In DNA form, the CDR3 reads TGCGCCAGCAGCCAGGACTCAGGGGGCTACACTGAAGCTTTCTTT. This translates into CASSQDSGGYTEAFF.

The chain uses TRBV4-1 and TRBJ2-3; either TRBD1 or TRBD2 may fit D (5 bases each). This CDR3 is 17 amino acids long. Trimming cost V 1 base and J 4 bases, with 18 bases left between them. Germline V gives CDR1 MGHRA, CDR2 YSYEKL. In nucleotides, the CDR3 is TGCGCCAGCAGCCAAGCTTACGCTTTGGGGGTCCCAGATACGCAGTATTTT. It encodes CASSQAYALGVPDTQYF.

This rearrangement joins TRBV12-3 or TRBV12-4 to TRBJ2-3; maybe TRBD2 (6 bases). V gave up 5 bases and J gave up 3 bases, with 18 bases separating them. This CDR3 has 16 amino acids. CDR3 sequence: CASSRDLAYFTDTQYF. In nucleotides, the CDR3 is TGTGCCAGCAGTCGGGACTTAGCCTACTTTACAGATACGCAGTATTTT.

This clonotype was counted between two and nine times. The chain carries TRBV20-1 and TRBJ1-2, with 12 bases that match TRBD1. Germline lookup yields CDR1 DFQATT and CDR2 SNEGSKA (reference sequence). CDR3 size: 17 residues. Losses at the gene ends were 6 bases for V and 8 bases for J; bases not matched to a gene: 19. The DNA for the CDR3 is TGCAGTGCCACCCGTGGGGGACAGGGGGCCGCGCGAGGAGGCTACACCTTC. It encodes CSATRGGQGAARGGYTF.

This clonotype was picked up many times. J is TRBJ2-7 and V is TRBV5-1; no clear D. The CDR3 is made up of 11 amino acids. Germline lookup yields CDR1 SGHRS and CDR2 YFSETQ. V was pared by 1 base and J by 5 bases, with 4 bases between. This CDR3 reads CASSLLDEQYF. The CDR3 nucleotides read TGCGCCAGCAGCTTGCTCGACGAGCAGTACTTC.

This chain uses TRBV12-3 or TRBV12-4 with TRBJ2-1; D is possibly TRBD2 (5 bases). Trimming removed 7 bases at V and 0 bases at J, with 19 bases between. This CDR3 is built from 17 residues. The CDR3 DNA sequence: TGTGCCAGCATCCCCACCTCTAGAGGGAGCTCCTACAATGAGCAGTTCTTC. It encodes CASIPTSRGSSYNEQFF.

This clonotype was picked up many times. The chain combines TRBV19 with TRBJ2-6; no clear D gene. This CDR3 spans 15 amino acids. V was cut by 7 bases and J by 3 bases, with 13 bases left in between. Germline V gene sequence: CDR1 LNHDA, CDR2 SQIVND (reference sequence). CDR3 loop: CASTSGAGGANVLTF. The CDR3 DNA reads TGTGCCAGTACGTCAGGAGCTGGTGGGGCCAACGTCCTGACTTTC. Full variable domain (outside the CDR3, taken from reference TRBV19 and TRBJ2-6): DGGITQSPKYLFRKEGQNVTLSCEQNLNHDAMYWYRQDPGQGLRLIYYSQIVNDFQKGDIAEGYSVSREKKESFPLTVTSAQKNPTAFYLCASTSGAGGANVLTFGAGSRLTVL.

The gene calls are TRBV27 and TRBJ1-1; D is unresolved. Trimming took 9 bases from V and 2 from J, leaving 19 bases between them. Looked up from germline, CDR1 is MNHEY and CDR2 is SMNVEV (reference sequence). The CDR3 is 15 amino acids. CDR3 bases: TGTGCCAGTTCCCGAGCTGGAGGGAAAAACACTGAAGCTTTCTTT. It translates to CASSRAGGKNTEAFF.

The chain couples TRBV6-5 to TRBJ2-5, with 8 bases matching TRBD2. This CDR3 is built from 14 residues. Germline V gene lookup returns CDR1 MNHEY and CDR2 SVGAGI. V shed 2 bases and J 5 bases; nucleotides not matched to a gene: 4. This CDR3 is CASSYRGGTETQYF. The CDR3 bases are TGTGCCAGCAGTTACCGGGGGGGTACGGAGACCCAGTACTTC.

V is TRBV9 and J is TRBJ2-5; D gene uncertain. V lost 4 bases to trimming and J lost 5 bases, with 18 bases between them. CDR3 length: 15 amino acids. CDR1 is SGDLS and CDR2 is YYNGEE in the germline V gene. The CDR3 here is CASSNGPSDRETQYF. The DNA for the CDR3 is TGTGCCAGCAGCAACGGCCCGTCAGACCGGGAGACCCAGTACTTC.

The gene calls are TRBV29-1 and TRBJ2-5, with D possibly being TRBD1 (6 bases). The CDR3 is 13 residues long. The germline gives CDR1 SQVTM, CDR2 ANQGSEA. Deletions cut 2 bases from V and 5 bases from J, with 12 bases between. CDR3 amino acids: CSVESGQWETQYF. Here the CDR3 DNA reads TGCAGCGTTGAATCCGGACAGTGGGAGACCCAGTACTTC.

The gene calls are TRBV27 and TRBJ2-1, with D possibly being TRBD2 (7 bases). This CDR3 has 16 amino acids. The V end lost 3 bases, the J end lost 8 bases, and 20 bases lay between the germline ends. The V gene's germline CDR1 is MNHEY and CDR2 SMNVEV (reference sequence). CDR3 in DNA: TGTGCCAGCAGTTTTGGGGGGGCCTCTGTGGGCTATGAGCAGTTCTTC. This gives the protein CASSFGGASVGYEQFF.

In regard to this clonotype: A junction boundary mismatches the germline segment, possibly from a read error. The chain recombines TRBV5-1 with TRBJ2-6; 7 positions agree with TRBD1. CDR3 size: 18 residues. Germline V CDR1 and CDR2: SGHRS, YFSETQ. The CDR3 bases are TGCGCCAGCAGCCAATCCGGGACAGCTCCCTCTTGGGCCAACGTCCTGACTTTC. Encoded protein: CASSQSGTAPSWANVLTF.

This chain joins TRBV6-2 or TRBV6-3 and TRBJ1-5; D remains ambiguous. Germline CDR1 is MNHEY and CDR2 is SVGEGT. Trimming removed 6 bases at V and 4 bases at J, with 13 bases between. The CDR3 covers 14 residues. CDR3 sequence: CASSYRHLNQPQHF. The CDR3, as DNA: TGTGCCAGCAGCTACCGACACCTGAATCAGCCCCAGCATTTT.

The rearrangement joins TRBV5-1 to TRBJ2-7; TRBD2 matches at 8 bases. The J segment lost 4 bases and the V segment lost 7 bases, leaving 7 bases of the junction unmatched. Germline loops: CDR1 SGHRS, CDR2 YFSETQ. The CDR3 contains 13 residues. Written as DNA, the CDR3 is TGCGCCAGCGGCGGGGGGCAGAATTACGAGCAGTACTTC. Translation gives CASGGGQNYEQYF.

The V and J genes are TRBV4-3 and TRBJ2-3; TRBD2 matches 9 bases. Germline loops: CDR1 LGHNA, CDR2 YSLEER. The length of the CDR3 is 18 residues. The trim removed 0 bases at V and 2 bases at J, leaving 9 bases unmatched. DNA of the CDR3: TGCGCCAGCAGCCAAGATCCGCCCACTAGCGGGTTCACAGATACGCAGTATTTT. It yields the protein CASSQDPPTSGFTDTQYF.

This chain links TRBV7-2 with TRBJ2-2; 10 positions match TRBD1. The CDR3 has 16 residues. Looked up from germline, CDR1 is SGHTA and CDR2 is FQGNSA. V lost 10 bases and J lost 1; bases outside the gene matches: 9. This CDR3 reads CAIALRDRGNTGELFF. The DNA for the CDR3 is TGTGCCATAGCGCTGAGGGACAGGGGGAACACCGGGGAGCTGTTTTTT.

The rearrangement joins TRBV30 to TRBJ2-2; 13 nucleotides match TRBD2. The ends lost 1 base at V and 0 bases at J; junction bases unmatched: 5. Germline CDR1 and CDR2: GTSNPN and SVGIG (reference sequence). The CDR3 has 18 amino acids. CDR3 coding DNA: TGTGCCTGGAGTGCCCGACTAGCGGGGGGCCCGAACACCGGGGAGCTGTTTTTT. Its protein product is CAWSARLAGGPNTGELFF.

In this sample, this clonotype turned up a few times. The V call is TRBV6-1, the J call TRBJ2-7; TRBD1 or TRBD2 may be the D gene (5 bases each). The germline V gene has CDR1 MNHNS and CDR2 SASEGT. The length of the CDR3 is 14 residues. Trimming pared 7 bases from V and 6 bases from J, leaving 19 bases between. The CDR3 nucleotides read TGTGCCAGCACCTACGGAAAGGGACGGGGCGAGCAGTACTTC. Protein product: CASTYGKGRGEQYF.

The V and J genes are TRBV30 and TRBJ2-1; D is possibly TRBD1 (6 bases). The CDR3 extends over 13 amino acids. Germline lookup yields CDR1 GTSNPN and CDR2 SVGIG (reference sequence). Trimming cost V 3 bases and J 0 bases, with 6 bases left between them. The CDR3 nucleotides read TGTGCCTGGAGGGACAGCTCCTACAATGAGCAGTTCTTC. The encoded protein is CAWRDSSYNEQFF.

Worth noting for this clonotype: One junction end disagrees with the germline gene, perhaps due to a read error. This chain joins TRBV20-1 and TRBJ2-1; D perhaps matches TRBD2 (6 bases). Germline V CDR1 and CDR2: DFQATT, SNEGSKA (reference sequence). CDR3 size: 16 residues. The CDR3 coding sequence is TGCAGTGCTACCGGACGTCGCGGGACCTCCTCCAATGAGCAGTTCTTC. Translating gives CSATGRRGTSSNEQFF.

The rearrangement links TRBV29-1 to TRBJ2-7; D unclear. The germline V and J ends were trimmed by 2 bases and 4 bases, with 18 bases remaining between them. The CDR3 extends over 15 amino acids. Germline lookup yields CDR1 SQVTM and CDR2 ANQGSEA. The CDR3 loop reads CSVELGRGPSYEQYF. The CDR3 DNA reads TGCAGCGTTGAACTTGGCAGAGGCCCATCATACGAGCAGTACTTC.

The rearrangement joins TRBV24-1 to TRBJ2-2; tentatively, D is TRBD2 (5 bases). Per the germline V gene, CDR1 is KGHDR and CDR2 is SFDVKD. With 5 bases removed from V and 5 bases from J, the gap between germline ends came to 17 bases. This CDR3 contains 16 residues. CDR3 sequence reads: CATSARGTAFTGELFF. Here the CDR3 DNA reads TGTGCCACCAGTGCCCGGGGAACTGCCTTTACCGGGGAGCTGTTTTTT.

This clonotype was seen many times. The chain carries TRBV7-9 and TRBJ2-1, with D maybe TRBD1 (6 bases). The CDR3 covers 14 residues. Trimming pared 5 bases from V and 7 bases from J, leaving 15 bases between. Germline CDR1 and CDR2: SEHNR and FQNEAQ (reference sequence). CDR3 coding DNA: TGTGCCAGCAGCCTCCAGCAGGGGTGGAATGAGCAGTTCTTC. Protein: CASSLQQGWNEQFF.